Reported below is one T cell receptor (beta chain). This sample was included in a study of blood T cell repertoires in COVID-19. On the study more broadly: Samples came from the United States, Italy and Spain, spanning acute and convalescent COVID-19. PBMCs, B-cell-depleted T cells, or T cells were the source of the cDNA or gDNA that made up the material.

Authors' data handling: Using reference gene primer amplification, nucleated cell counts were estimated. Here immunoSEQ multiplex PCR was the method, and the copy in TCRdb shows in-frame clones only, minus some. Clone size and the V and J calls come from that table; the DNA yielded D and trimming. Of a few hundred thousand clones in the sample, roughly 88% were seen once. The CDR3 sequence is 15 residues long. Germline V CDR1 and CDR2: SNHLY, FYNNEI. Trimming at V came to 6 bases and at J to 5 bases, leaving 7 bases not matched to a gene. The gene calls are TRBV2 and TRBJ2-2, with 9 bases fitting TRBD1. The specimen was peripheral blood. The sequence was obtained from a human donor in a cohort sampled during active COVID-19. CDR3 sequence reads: CASRVQGAHTGELFF. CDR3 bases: TGTGCCAGCAGGGTACAGGGGGCGCATACCGGGGAGCTGTTTTTT.